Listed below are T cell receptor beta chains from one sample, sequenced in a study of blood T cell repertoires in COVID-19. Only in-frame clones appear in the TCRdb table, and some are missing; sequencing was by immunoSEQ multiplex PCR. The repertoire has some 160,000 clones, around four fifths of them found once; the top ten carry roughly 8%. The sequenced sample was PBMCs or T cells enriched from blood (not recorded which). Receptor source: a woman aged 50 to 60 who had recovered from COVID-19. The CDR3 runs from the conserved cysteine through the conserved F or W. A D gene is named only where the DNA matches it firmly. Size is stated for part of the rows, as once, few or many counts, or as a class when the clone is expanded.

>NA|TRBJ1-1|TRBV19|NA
CASKQAYTEAFF
TGTGCCAGTAAACAGGCGTACACTGAAGCTTTCTTT
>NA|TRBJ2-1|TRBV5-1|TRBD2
CASREQIAGGPNEQFF
TGCGCCAGCAGAGAACAGATAGCGGGAGGGCCCAATGAGCAGTTCTTC
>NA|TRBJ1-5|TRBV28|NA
CASSLWGRGKGQPQHF
TGTGCCAGCAGTTTATGGGGCAGGGGAAAAGGACAGCCCCAGCATTTT
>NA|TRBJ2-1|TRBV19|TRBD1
CASSPPTGGIYNEQFF
TGTGCCAGTAGTCCCCCGACAGGGGGGATCTACAATGAGCAGTTCTTC
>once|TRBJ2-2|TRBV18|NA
CASSPFQSGELFF
TGTGCCAGCTCACCTTTCCAATCCGGGGAGCTGTTTTTT
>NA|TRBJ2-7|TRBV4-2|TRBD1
CASSQDTLRTGTYEQYF
TGTGCCAGCAGCCAAGACACCTTAAGGACAGGGACCTACGAGCAGTACTTC
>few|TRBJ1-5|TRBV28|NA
CASSFNGNQPQHF
TGTGCCAGCAGTTTTAATGGCAATCAGCCCCAGCATTTT
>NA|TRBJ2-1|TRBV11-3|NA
CASSLGGPGRADEQFF
TGTGCCAGCAGCTTAGGGGGGCCGGGCAGGGCGGATGAGCAGTTCTTC
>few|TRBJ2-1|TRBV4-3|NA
CASSQDYDGRVDEQFF
TGCGCCAGCAGCCAAGATTACGACGGGAGAGTCGATGAGCAGTTCTTC
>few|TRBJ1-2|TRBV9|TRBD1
CASSGGQGNYGYTF
TGTGCCAGCAGCGGCGGACAGGGTAACTATGGCTACACCTTC
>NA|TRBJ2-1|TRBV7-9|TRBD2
CASSPGGTIPLSSYNEQFF
TGTGCCAGCAGCCCGGGGGGGACAATCCCCTTGAGCTCCTACAATGAGCAGTTCTTC
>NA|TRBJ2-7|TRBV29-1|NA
CSVEANSYEQYF
TGCAGCGTTGAGGCCAACTCCTACGAGCAGTACTTC
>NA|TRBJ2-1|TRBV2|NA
CASTGEYNEQFF
TGTGCCAGCACGGGAGAGTACAATGAGCAGTTCTTC
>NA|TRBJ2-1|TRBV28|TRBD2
CASSSDSGTSGIGEQFF
TGTGCCAGCAGTTCCGACTCCGGGACTAGCGGGATAGGTGAGCAGTTCTTC
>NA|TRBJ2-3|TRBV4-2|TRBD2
CASSQERLVGAGGRTDTQYF
TGTGCCAGCAGCCAAGAACGCTTAGTCGGAGCGGGAGGGCGCACAGATACGCAGTATTTT
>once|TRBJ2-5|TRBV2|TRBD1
CASRGTGGDTQYF
TGTGCCAGCAGGGGAACAGGGGGCGATACCCAGTACTTC
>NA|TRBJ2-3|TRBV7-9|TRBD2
CASSSNIAGGITDTQYF
TGTGCCAGCAGCTCTAATATAGCGGGAGGGATCACAGATACGCAGTATTTT
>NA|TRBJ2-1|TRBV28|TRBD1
CASIPGGAVYEQFF
TGTGCCAGCATCCCAGGGGGCGCCGTCTATGAGCAGTTCTTC
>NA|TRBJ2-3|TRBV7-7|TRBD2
CASSMGLAEGDTQYF
TGTGCTAGCAGTATGGGGCTAGCGGAGGGAGATACGCAGTATTTT
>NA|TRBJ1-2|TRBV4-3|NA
CASSQGVGVQLGYTF
TGCGCCAGCAGCCAAGGGGTCGGGGTCCAACTTGGCTACACCTTC
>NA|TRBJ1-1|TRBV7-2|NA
CASSLVARGTEAFF
TGTGCCAGCAGCTTGGTTGCGCGGGGAACTGAAGCTTTCTTT